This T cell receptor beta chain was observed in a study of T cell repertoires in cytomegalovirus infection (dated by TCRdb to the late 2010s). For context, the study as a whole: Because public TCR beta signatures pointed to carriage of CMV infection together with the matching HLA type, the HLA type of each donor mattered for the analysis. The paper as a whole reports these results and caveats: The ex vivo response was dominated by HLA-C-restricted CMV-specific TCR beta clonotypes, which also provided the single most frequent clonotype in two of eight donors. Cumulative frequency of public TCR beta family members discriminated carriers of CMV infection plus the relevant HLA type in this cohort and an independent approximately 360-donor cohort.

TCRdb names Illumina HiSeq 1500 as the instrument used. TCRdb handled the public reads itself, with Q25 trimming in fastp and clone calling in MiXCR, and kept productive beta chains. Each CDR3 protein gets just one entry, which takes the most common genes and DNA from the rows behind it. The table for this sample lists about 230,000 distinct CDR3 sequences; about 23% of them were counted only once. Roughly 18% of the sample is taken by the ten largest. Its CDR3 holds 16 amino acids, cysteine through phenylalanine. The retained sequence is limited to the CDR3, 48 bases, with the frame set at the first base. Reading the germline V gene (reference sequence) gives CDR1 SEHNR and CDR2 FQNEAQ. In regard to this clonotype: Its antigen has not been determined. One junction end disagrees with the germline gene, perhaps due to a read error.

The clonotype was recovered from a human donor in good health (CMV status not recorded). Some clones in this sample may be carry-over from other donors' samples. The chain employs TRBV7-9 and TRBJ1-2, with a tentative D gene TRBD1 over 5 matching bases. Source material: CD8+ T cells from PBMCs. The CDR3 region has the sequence CTSSADGTAHVYGYTF. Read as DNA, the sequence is TGTACCAGCAGCGCGGACGGGACGGCCCATGTCTATGGCTACACCTTC.